These T cell receptor beta chains were read from a single sample in a study of cytomegalovirus exposure and HLA in healthy donors. The repertoire was sequenced with immunoSEQ multiplex PCR; TCRdb's copy has only in-frame clones and lacks some. Of about 140,000 clones listed, 79% are singletons. The sequenced sample consisted of PBMCs. Receptor source: a young man in good health and CMV-seronegative. Each CDR3 is given with its conserved first and last residue. Fields, in order: J gene, clone size, V gene, D gene, CDR3 DNA, CDR3 protein. The D gene is left open where the match is weak. Size values are once, few and many counts, or a class for expanded clones, and some rows have none.

TRBJ2-5 | . | TRBV7-2 | . | TGTGCCAGCAGCCGGGGACAACTGGGGCAAGAGACCCAGTACTTC | CASSRGQLGQETQYF
TRBJ2-4 | few | TRBV5-1 | . | TGCGCCAGCAGCTTGGGGCAAACGAGGGACATTCAGTACTTC | CASSLGQTRDIQYF
TRBJ2-1 | . | TRBV4-3 | TRBD1 | TGCGCCAGCAGCCCCGGGACAGGGCCCTACAATGAGCAGTTCTTC | CASSPGTGPYNEQFF
TRBJ1-3 | . | TRBV4-1 | . | TGCGCCAGCAGCCATGATTCATGGGGCCTTGGAAACACCATATATTTT | CASSHDSWGLGNTIYF
TRBJ1-5 | . | TRBV5-1 | . | TGCGCCAGCAGCTTGTTGGGGCACAACAATCAGCCCCAGCATTTT | CASSLLGHNNQPQHF
TRBJ2-2 | . | TRBV7-9 | TRBD1 | TGTGCCAGCAGCTTACTACAGGGGACCGGGGAGCTGTTTTTT | CASSLLQGTGELFF
TRBJ1-5 | . | TRBV19 | . | TGTGCCAGTAGTATGTCGGCGCTCGGGAATCAGCCCCAGCATTTT | CASSMSALGNQPQHF
TRBJ1-1 | . | TRBV6-5 | TRBD1 | TGTGCCAGCAGTCTACAGGGGGCCTTGAACACTGAAGCTTTCTTT | CASSLQGALNTEAFF
TRBJ1-1 | . | TRBV6-5 | . | TGTGCCAGCAGTTACCCGCCCGGCGGCACTGAAGCTTTCTTT | CASSYPPGGTEAFF
TRBJ1-1 | . | TRBV29-1 | . | TGCAGCGTTGAATGGCGCCAGGGAATGAACACTGAAGCTTTCTTT | CSVEWRQGMNTEAFF
TRBJ1-1 | few | TRBV5-6 | . | TGTGCCAGCAGCACATGGGGGGGGATGAACACTGAAGCTTTCTTT | CASSTWGGMNTEAFF
TRBJ2-2 | . | TRBV7-9 | . | TGTTCCAGCAGCTTTGTCCCGTCCGGGTACCCGAACACCGGGGAGCTGTTTTTT | CSSSFVPSGYPNTGELFF
TRBJ1-1 | . | TRBV6-1 | TRBD1 | TGTGCCAGCAGTGGGGACAGGGGGCTTGAAGCTTTCTTT | CASSGDRGLEAFF
TRBJ1-2 | . | TRBV2 | . | TGTGCCAGCCGATCAGAGGGGGTCTATGGCTACACCTTC | CASRSEGVYGYTF
TRBJ2-3 | . | TRBV30 | . | TGTGCCTGGGCACTACAGGGCGGGAGCACAGATACGCAGTATTTT | CAWALQGGSTDTQYF
TRBJ1-2 | . | TRBV27 | TRBD1 | TGTGCCAGCAGCAGCGCAGGGGGGCCTTATGGCTACACCTTC | CASSSAGGPYGYTF
TRBJ2-7 | . | TRBV29-1 | . | TGCAGCGTAGGGACTGGGAATTCCTACGAGCAGTACTTC | CSVGTGNSYEQYF
TRBJ2-7 | . | TRBV4-2 | . | TGTGCCAGCAGCCAAGAAATCGGGGAGCATTACGAGCAGTACTTC | CASSQEIGEHYEQYF
TRBJ2-3 | . | TRBV28 | TRBD1 | TGTGCCGGCAGTTGGGGGACAGGAGATACCTCAGATACGCAGTATTTT | CAGSWGTGDTSDTQYF
TRBJ2-7 | . | TRBV12-5 | . | TGTGCTAGTGGGCTCGGACAGTTATACGAGCAGTACTTC | CASGLGQLYEQYF
TRBJ1-2 | . | TRBV9 | . | TGTGCCAGCAGCGTAGGGGGGGGCCCAGCCCCGTATGGCTACACCTTC | CASSVGGGPAPYGYTF
TRBJ2-1 | once | TRBV27 | TRBD2 | TGTGCCAGCAGTTTATTCCGGGGGGGCTGGAATGAGCAGTTCTTC | CASSLFRGGWNEQFF
TRBJ2-7 | . | TRBV6-4 | . | TGTGCCAGCCTCTGGGGGGTTGCGGGGACAGGACTAGGCGAGCAGTACTTC | CASLWGVAGTGLGEQYF
TRBJ1-2 | . | TRBV7-9 | . | TGTTCCAGCAGCTTAGGGCAGGGGAACTATGGCTACACCTTC | CSSSLGQGNYGYTF
TRBJ1-1 | few | TRBV4-2 | . | TGTGCCAGCAGCCAAGTTCCAGGACAGCCCATGAACACTGAAGCTTTCTTT | CASSQVPGQPMNTEAFF
TRBJ1-1 | . | TRBV6-1 | . | TGTGCCATCACCCAGACAGGGAACACTGAAGCTTTCTTT | CAITQTGNTEAFF